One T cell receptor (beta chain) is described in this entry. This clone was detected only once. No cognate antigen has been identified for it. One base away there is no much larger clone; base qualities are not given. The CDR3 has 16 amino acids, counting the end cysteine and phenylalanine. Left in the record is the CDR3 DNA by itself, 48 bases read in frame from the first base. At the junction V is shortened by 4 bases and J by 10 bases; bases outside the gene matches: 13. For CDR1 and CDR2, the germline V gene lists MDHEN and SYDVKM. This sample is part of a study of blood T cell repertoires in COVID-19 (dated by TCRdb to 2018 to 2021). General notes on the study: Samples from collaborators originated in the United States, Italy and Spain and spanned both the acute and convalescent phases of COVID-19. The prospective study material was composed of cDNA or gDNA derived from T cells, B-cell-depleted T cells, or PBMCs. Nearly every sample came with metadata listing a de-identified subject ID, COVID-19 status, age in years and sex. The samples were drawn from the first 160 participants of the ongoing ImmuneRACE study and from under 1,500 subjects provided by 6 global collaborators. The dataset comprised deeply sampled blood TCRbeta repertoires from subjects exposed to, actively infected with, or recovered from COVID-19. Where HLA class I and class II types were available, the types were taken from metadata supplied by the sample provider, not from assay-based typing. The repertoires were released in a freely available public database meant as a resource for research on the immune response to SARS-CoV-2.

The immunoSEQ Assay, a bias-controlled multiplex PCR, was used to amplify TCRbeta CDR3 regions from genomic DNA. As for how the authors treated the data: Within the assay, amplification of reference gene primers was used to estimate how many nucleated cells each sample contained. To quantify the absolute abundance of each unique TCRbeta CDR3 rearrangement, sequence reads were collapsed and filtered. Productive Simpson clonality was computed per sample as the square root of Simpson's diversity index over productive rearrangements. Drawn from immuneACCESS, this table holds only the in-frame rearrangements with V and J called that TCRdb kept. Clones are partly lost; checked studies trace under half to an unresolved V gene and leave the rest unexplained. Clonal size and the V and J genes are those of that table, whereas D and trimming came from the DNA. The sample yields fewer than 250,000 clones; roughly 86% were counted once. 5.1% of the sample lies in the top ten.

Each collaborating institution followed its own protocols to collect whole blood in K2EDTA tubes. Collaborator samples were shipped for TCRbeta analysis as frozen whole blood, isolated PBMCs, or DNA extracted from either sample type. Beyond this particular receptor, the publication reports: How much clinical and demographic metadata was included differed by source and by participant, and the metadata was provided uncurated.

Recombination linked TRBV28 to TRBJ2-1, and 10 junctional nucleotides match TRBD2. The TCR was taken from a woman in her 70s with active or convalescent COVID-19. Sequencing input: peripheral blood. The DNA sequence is TGTGCCAGCAGTTCCCCGACTAGCGGGTCCCTGCGGGAGCAGTTCTTC. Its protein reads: CASSSPTSGSLREQFF.